The present TCR beta chain was sequenced within a study of CD8 T cells in Susac syndrome. This CDR3 has 15 residues. CDR1 LNHDA and CDR2 SQIVND come from the germline V gene (reference sequence). Trimming cost V 5 bases and J 6 bases, with 20 bases left between them. To note about this clonotype: The antigen is undetermined.

Sequencing targeted TCR beta in blood CD8+ and CD4+ T cells. The TEMRA cells underwent FACS enrichment, while the CD8+ and CD4+ T cells underwent negative isolation. A quantity of roughly 0.5 to 1 ug RNA underwent reverse transcription using random hexamers. The immunoSEQ assay covered 54 Vbeta and 13 Jbeta segments for CDR3. TCRdb reprocessed the immunoSEQ multiplex PCR reads with MiXCR, giving one entry per CDR3 protein. Of about 160,000 distinct CDR3 sequences in the sample, about 90% were seen once. Study results and caveats: In its TCR sequencing and HLA analysis, the study acknowledged that the number of individuals was relatively small.

The clonotype comes from a human donor in good health. The chain employs TRBV19 and TRBJ2-7; D possibly matches TRBD1 or TRBD2 (5 bases each). The sample consisted of CD4+ T cells from PBMCs. The CDR3, as DNA: TGTGCCAGTAGTGCCCCCGGGACCCGTGGGCTCGAGCAGTACTTC. It translates to CASSAPGTRGLEQYF.